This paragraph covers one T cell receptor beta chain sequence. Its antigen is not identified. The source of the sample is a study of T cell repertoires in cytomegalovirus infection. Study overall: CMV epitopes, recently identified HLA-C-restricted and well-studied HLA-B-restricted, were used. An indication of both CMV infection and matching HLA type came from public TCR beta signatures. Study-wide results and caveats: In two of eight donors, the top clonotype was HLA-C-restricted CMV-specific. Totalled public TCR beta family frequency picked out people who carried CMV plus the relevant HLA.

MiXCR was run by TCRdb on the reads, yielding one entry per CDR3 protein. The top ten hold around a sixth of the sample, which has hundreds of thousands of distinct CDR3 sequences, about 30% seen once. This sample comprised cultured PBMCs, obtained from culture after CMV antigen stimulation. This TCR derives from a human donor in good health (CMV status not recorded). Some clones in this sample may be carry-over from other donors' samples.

In nucleotides, the CDR3 is TGTGCCAGTAGTATCAGCAGGGAAAGAGCCCAGCATTTT. Translating gives CASSISRERAQHF. The chain combines TRBV19 with TRBJ1-5; possible D gene TRBD1, 5 bases. The CDR3 is made up of 13 amino acids. The germline V gene encodes CDR1 LNHDA and CDR2 SQIVND (reference sequence). Trimming left V 3 bases short and J 11 bases short, with 14 bases between. Drawing the rest from reference TRBV19 and TRBJ1-5, the complete variable domain is DGGITQSPKYLFRKEGQNVTLSCEQNLNHDAMYWYRQDPGQGLRLIYYSQIVNDFQKGDIAEGYSVSREKKESFPLTVTSAQKNPTAFYLCASSISRERAQHFGDGTRLSIL.